These 4 T cell receptor beta chains originate from one sample sequenced in a study of vaccination effects on CD4 cells after COVID-19 (dated 2022 in TCRdb). Libraries were built with the immunoSEQ multiplex PCR assay. TCRdb provides this immuneACCESS table in a form limited to in-frame rearrangements. Some clones are lacking; in checked studies, under half of them reflect an unresolved V gene, and why the rest are absent is not known. The sample profile shows nearly 30,000 clones; 65% to 90% of them were found once. The ten largest account for roughly 5% of the sample. In the ViraFEST assay, PBMC were stimulated with viral peptide pools, and antigen-specific CD4+ T cell clonotypes were then identified by expansion using TCR sequencing. After 10 to 11 days of culture, CD4+ T cells were isolated with the EasySep CD4+ T cell isolation kit. Each participant got two doses of an mRNA SARS-CoV-2 vaccine, either BNT162b2 or mRNA-1273.

Their target antigens are unknown. Sequencing used CD4+ T cells from PBMCs cultured with SARS-CoV-2 spike peptides, obtained after COVID-19 vaccination. The cell subset or site label on this specimen signifies: SARS-CoV-2 spike overlapping peptide pool stimulation. All receptors derive from a human donor who received a COVID-19 vaccine. Some clones in this sample may be carry-over from other donors' samples.

This chain joins TRBV7-2 and TRBJ2-5; maybe TRBD1 (6 bases). Per germline, CDR1 SGHTA and CDR2 FQGNSA. CDR3 length: 14 residues. V dropped 4 bases and J dropped 0 bases, with 9 bases sitting between them. CDR3 amino acids: CASSSQGYQETQYF. CDR3 sequence (DNA): TGTGCCAGCAGCTCCCAGGGGTACCAAGAGACCCAGTACTTC.

The chain recombines TRBV4-2 with TRBJ2-3; weak D call: TRBD1 (5 bases). V was clipped by 0 bases and J by 0 bases, with 10 bases between them. This CDR3 has 16 amino acids. From germline, CDR1 is LGHNA and CDR2 YNFKEQ. The CDR3 DNA reads TGTGCCAGCAGCCAAGATGGGGCCTCGAGCACAGATACGCAGTATTTT. This translates into CASSQDGASSTDTQYF.

V is TRBV30 and J is TRBJ1-2, with 8 bases lining up with TRBD1. CDR3 length equals 14 residues. The junction had 4 bases not matched to a gene; V was cut back by 2 bases and J by 2 bases. Germline V gene data show CDR1 as GTSNPN and CDR2 as SVGIG (reference sequence). CDR3 region: CAWSSDRVNYGYTF. The CDR3 DNA sequence: TGTGCCTGGAGTTCGGACAGGGTAAACTATGGCTACACCTTC. Filled out from reference TRBV30 and TRBJ1-2, the complete variable domain reads SQTIHQWPATLVQPVGSPLSLECTVEGTSNPNLYWYRQAAGRGLQLLFYSVGIGQISSEVPQNLSASRPQDRQFILSSKKLLLSDSGFYLCAWSSDRVNYGYTFGSGTRLTVV.

The rearrangement uses TRBV30 and TRBJ1-5; D may be TRBD1 (5 bases). Germline-derived CDR1 and CDR2 are GTSNPN and SVGIG (reference sequence). CDR3 length: 16 amino acids. V was shortened by 2 bases and J by 1 base, with 15 bases between the two germline ends. CDR3 in amino acids: CAWSPPVEGSNQPQHF. CDR3 nucleotides: TGTGCCTGGAGTCCCCCGGTGGAGGGGAGCAATCAGCCCCAGCATTTT.